Shown below are 2 T cell receptor beta chains from a single sample sequenced in a study of blood T cell repertoires in COVID-19. TCRdb's copy holds only in-frame clones and misses some; the assay was immunoSEQ multiplex PCR. The table records about 76,000 clones, 80% to 85% of them present only once. The sequencing sample was made of peripheral blood. The origin of the receptors is a human donor in a cohort sampled during active COVID-19.

This rearrangement joins TRBV19 to TRBJ2-7; 9 bases are a match to TRBD1. The CDR3 is made up of 14 amino acids. Germline CDR1 reads LNHDA; CDR2 reads SQIVND (reference sequence). Unmatched junction bases numbered 11, after V lost 8 bases and J lost 6 bases. The CDR3: CASRDRGGFVEQYF. Written as DNA, the CDR3 is TGTGCCAGTCGCGACAGGGGGGGCTTCGTCGAGCAGTACTTC.

V gene TRBV11-2 combines with J gene TRBJ2-7, with TRBD2 matching over 10 bases. Unmatched junction bases numbered 5, after V lost 3 bases and J lost 0 bases. The germline CDR1 and CDR2 sequences are SGHAT and FQNNGV. The CDR3 runs 16 residues. CDR3 coding DNA: TGTGCCAGCAGCTTTTGGACTAGCGGTGGCTCCTACGAGCAGTACTTC. Its protein is CASSFWTSGGSYEQYF.